This T cell receptor (beta chain) was sequenced in a study of blood T cell repertoires in COVID-19. Across the whole study: Donors in the United States, Italy and Spain gave samples during acute or convalescent COVID-19. Nucleic acid was either cDNA or gDNA, and it came from T cells, B-cell-depleted T cells, or PBMCs.

In its sample, this clone was seen a few times. Method: immunoSEQ multiplex PCR; TCRdb's copy keeps in-frame clones and lacks some. The sample records approximately 480,000 clones, 89% being singletons. CDR3 length equals 18 residues. CDR1 is SGHKS and CDR2 is YYEKEE in the germline V gene (reference sequence). J gave up 1 base and V 4 bases, and 13 bases lay outside the gene matches. The chain combines TRBV5-5 with TRBJ2-2; 7 bases are shared with TRBD2. Sequenced material: peripheral blood. The TCR originated in a man younger than 30 with COVID-19, enrolled during active disease. In DNA form, the CDR3 reads TGTGCCAGCAGCCAAACCCCTCGGGCTAGCGGGAACACCGGGGAGCTGTTTTTT. It codes for CASSQTPRASGNTGELFF.